The 18 T cell receptor beta chains below all came from one sample that was sequenced in a study of PD-L1 blockade in urothelial cancer. Time point noted: peripheral blood 6 weeks after treatment start. Data came from immunoSEQ multiplex PCR; TCRdb stores just in-frame clones and leaves some out. The data contain approximately 110,000 clones, 91% of them seen just once; the ten biggest clones take up less than 5%. The input for sequencing was PBMCs, taken around atezolizumab (anti-PD-L1) treatment. Every receptor here comes from a man aged 55 to 70 with urothelial cancer.

The CDR3 is CASSQRQREPTQYF. In DNA form, the CDR3 reads TGTGCCAGCAGCCAAAGGCAGCGGGAGCCTACGCAGTATTTT. The V call is TRBV7-2, the J call TRBJ2-3, with TRBD2 matching over 8 bases. After removal of 5 bases from V and 8 bases from J, the junction contained 9 bases not matched to a gene. There are 14 residues in the CDR3. Germline CDR1 and CDR2: SGHTA and FQGNSA.

This chain connects TRBV11-2 to TRBJ1-5; 7 bases are a match to TRBD1. CDR3 size: 17 residues. V shed 0 bases and J 1 base; nucleotides not matched to a gene: 6. The germline CDR1 and CDR2 sequences are SGHAT and FQNNGV. The CDR3 DNA is TGTGCCAGCAGCTTAGATCGAAAGGGGGCCAGCAATCAGCCCCAGCATTTT. Amino acids: CASSLDRKGASNQPQHF.

The rearrangement uses TRBV6-5 and TRBJ2-2; a weak D match, TRBD1 (5 bases). This CDR3 is built from 16 residues. V lost 4 bases and J 5 bases, leaving 17 bases between the germline ends. Germline V gene sequence: CDR1 MNHEY, CDR2 SVGAGI. CDR3 sequence reads: CASSSIRRQNTGELFF. The DNA for the CDR3 is TGTGCCAGCAGTTCCATACGAAGACAGAATACCGGGGAGCTGTTTTTT.

This sequence joins TRBV2 and TRBJ1-1; the match to TRBD1 covers 11 bases. The germline gives CDR1 SNHLY, CDR2 FYNNEI. J gave up 5 bases and V 4 bases, and 3 bases lay outside the gene matches. The length of the CDR3 is 14 residues. The CDR3 DNA sequence: TGTGCCAGCAGTGGGACAGGGGGCGGAACTGAAGCTTTCTTT. Translation gives CASSGTGGGTEAFF.

This rearrangement joins TRBV27 to TRBJ2-7, with a weak D call TRBD2 (6 bases). V was trimmed by 6 bases and J by 5 bases, leaving 14 bases between them. Germline CDR1 and CDR2: MNHEY and SMNVEV (reference sequence). This CDR3 spans 13 amino acids. As DNA, the CDR3 is TGTGCCAGCAGCATCGGGGGAATAAACGAGCAGTACTTC. It yields the protein CASSIGGINEQYF.

This clone has only a few counts. The chain has TRBV6-5 and TRBJ1-2; TRBD1 matches at 9 bases. V lost 4 bases to trimming and J lost 7 bases; unmatched junction nucleotides: 10. Per germline, CDR1 MNHEY and CDR2 SVGAGI. This CDR3 spans 15 amino acids. The DNA for the CDR3 is TGTGCCAGCAGTTCCTGGGACAGGGAAATGGGTGGCTACACCTTC. Translated, it gives CASSSWDREMGGYTF.

Details on this clone: It is likely a read error, because the conserved phenylalanine at the end of the CDR3 is missing. The limits of the CDR3 on the DNA are not certain, so only TCRdb's listed CDR3 is given. The V call is TRBV21-1, the J call TRBJ2-7; the table's D call of TRBD1 was not tested on the DNA. TRBV21-1 is designated a pseudogene. With termini counted, the CDR3 has 13 amino acids. CDR3 sequence: CASSKVPPSTGQS.

This sequence joins TRBV5-1 and TRBJ2-5; 7 bases align to TRBD2. This CDR3 is 16 amino acids long. Germline-derived CDR1 and CDR2 are SGHRS and YFSETQ. V gave up 5 bases and J gave up 1 base; unmatched junction bases: 11. CDR3 coding DNA: TGCGCCAGCAGATACCAAGCGGGGAGCCCCCAAGAGACCCAGTACTTC. It specifies CASRYQAGSPQETQYF.

The CDR3 here is CASSRSTGGTGELFF. The CDR3, as DNA: TGCGCCAGCAGCCGATCGACGGGGGGCACCGGGGAGCTGTTTTTT. The J gene is TRBJ2-2, the V gene TRBV5-1; TRBD2 agrees at 7 bases. The CDR3 totals 15 residues. The V gene's germline CDR1 is SGHRS and CDR2 YFSETQ. V lost 4 bases to trimming and J lost 4 bases; unmatched junction nucleotides: 7.

This clone was seen a single time. The rearrangement links TRBV7-3 to TRBJ2-1; 8 nucleotides match TRBD1. Germline V CDR1 and CDR2: SGHTA, FQGTGA. J lost 7 bases, V lost 0 bases, and 5 bases had no gene match. The CDR3 is 15 residues long. The chain's CDR3 is CASSLTPGGWNEQFF. CDR3 coding DNA: TGTGCCAGCAGCTTAACACCAGGGGGCTGGAATGAGCAGTTCTTC.

V and J are TRBV7-2 and TRBJ1-5; D is ambiguous. The V end lost 7 bases, the J end lost 5 bases, and 12 bases lay between the germline ends. Looked up from germline, CDR1 is SGHTA and CDR2 is FQGNSA. The CDR3 totals 13 residues. CDR3 sequence (DNA): TGTGCCAGCACCATTGACTCCTATCAGCCCCAGCATTTT. This translates into CASTIDSYQPQHF.

This clone came up a few times. The chain carries TRBV2 and TRBJ2-3; a weak D match, TRBD1 (6 bases). The CDR3 sequence is 15 residues long. The germline gives CDR1 SNHLY, CDR2 FYNNEI. The ends were cut back, 8 bases at V and 1 base at J, with 16 bases in the middle. Here the CDR3 DNA reads TGTGCCAGCGCGAGAGGGGGTGCGGGCACAGATACGCAGTATTTT. It is translated as CASARGGAGTDTQYF.

CDR3 bases: TGTGCCAGCAGTTTGGGGACAGGGAGAAGCTCCTACGAGCAGTACTTC. It codes for CASSLGTGRSSYEQYF. The chain joins TRBV28 to TRBJ2-7, with TRBD1 matching over 9 bases. The CDR3 is made up of 16 amino acids. The germline V gene has CDR1 MDHEN and CDR2 SYDVKM. The trim removed 3 bases at V and 0 bases at J, leaving 6 bases unmatched.

The V call is TRBV5-4, the J call TRBJ2-2; tentatively, D is TRBD2 (5 bases). The V end was cut by 4 bases, the J end by 6 bases, with 19 bases between. CDR3 length: 16 residues. CDR1 is SGHNT and CDR2 is YYREEE in the germline V gene (reference sequence). The CDR3 reads CASSRSTTTVSGELFF. In DNA, the CDR3 is TGTGCCAGCAGCAGATCGACTACAACAGTATCCGGGGAGCTGTTTTTT.

This chain connects TRBV28 to TRBJ1-4, with TRBD1 identical over 7 bases. From germline, CDR1 is MDHEN and CDR2 SYDVKM. V shed 5 bases and J 8 bases; nucleotides not matched to a gene: 11. The CDR3 extends over 15 amino acids. The CDR3 sequence: CASSGPTGVREKLFF. The CDR3 DNA reads as TGTGCCAGCAGTGGACCAACAGGGGTGAGAGAAAAACTGTTTTTT.

J is TRBJ2-4 and V is TRBV7-2; no definite D call. Germline CDR1 SGHTA, CDR2 FQGNSA. Trimming took 4 bases from V and 5 from J, leaving 6 bases between them. CDR3 length: 12 amino acids. CDR3 sequence reads: CASSSSENIQYF. The DNA of the CDR3 is TGTGCCAGCAGCTCTTCCGAAAACATTCAGTACTTC. The full variable domain, in which reference TRBV7-2 and TRBJ2-4 provide the parts outside the CDR3, is GAGVSQSPSNKVTEKGKDVELRCDPISGHTALYWYRQSLGQGLEFLIYFQGNSAPDKSGLPSDRFSAERTGGSVSTLTIQRTQQEDSAVYLCASSSSENIQYFGAGTRLSVL.

This chain connects TRBV2 to TRBJ1-2, with TRBD1 matching 7 bases. This CDR3 contains 13 residues. Germline V CDR1 and CDR2: SNHLY, FYNNEI. V dropped 6 bases and J dropped 4; count of bases not matched to a gene: 5. The CDR3, as DNA: TGTGCCAGCAGCGCAGGGGGGCCCTATGGCTACACCTTC. It translates to CASSAGGPYGYTF.

The rearrangement joins TRBV4-2 to TRBJ2-3, with a possible D match to TRBD2 (5 bases). Germline V gene data show CDR1 as LGHNA and CDR2 as YNFKEQ. The ends were cut back, 1 base at V and 2 bases at J, with 16 bases in the middle. The CDR3 sequence is 17 residues long. Here the CDR3 DNA reads TGTGCCAGCAGCCAAGTCCCCCTAGCAGTCCCCACAGATACGCAGTATTTT. It is translated as CASSQVPLAVPTDTQYF.